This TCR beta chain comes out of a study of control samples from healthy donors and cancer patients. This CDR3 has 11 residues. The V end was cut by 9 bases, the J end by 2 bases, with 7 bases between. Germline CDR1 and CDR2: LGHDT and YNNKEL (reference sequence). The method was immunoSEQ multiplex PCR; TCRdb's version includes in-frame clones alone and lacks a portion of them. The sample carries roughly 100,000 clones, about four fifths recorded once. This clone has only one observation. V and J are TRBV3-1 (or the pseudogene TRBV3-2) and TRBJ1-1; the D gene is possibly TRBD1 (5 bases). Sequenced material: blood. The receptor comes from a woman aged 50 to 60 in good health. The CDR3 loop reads CASQGNTEAFF. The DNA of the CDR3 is TGTGCCAGTCAGGGCAACACTGAAGCTTTCTTT.